The 27 T cell receptor beta chains below were found in one sample sequenced in a study of a mutant IDH1 vaccine in newly diagnosed glioma. Generated by immunoSEQ multiplex PCR, the TCRdb table keeps only in-frame clones and is missing some. Here the sample spans 15,000 to 20,000 clones, nearly 97% being singletons. The time point: baseline, week 1 (first vaccination visit). Sample treatment: pre-vaccination baseline after standard-of-care therapy. The sequencing here drew on peripheral blood mononuclear cells (PBMCs), taken from a glioma patient treated with radiotherapy, temozolomide or both. These receptors came from a woman aged 18-30 years with glioma. Some clones in this sample may be carry-over from other donors' samples.

This rearrangement joins TRBV15 to TRBJ2-7; 11 bases are shared with TRBD1. This CDR3 has 16 residues. The J segment lost 4 bases and the V segment lost 0 bases, leaving 5 bases of the junction unmatched. The V gene's germline CDR1 is LNHNV and CDR2 YYDKDF (reference sequence). CDR3 sequence reads: CATSRDPGQGAYEQYF. DNA for the CDR3: TGTGCCACCAGCAGAGATCCAGGACAGGGGGCTTACGAGCAGTACTTC. Complete variable domain (other parts from reference TRBV15 and TRBJ2-7): DAMVIQNPRYQVTQFGKPVTLSCSQTLNHNVMYWYQQKSSQAPKLLFHYYDKDFNNEADTPDNFQSRRPNTSFCFLDIRSPGLGDTAMYLCATSRDPGQGAYEQYFGPGTRLTVT.

The CDR3 DNA follows: TGTGCCAGCAGTGTACAGGGATTCTCACCCCTCCACTTT. Translated, it gives CASSVQGFSPLHF. The genes are TRBV25-1 and TRBJ1-6; tentative D call: TRBD1 (6 bases). The CDR3 sequence is 13 residues long. Per germline, CDR1 MGHDK and CDR2 SYGVNS. V lost 4 bases and J 10 bases, leaving 11 bases between the germline ends.

This clone has just a few counts. The V gene is TRBV14, the J gene TRBJ2-1, with 7 bases that match TRBD2. The J segment lost 0 bases and the V segment lost 5 bases, leaving 7 bases of the junction unmatched. The CDR3 sequence is 16 residues long. The V gene's germline CDR1 is SGHDN and CDR2 FVKESK. DNA of the CDR3: TGTGCCAGCAGCGACCTAGCGGAGTACTCCTACAATGAGCAGTTCTTC. Protein product: CASSDLAEYSYNEQFF.

V usage is TRBV2 and J usage is TRBJ2-2, with unresolved D. The V end was cut by 7 bases, the J end by 3 bases, with 12 bases between. The CDR3 spans 14 residues. Germline V gene data show CDR1 as SNHLY and CDR2 as FYNNEI. CDR3 amino acids: CASNLGDYTGELFF. The CDR3 DNA follows: TGTGCCAGCAACCTAGGCGACTACACCGGGGAGCTGTTTTTT.

V usage is TRBV14 and J usage is TRBJ1-1; D perhaps matches TRBD1 (6 bases). The CDR3 is made up of 15 amino acids. V lost 2 bases, J lost 1 base, and 11 bases lay in between. Germline CDR1 is SGHDN and CDR2 is FVKESK. CDR3 DNA sequence: TGTGCCAGCAGCCAAACGAGGACAGAGAACACTGAAGCTTTCTTT. Amino acids: CASSQTRTENTEAFF.

This chain uses TRBV28 with TRBJ2-7; D remains ambiguous. Trimming cost V 4 bases and J 4 bases, with 5 bases left between them. This CDR3 is built from 11 residues. Per germline, CDR1 MDHEN and CDR2 SYDVKM. CDR3: CASSSQYEQYF. The DNA for the CDR3 is TGTGCCAGCAGTTCCCAATACGAGCAGTACTTC.

The chain carries TRBV6-4 and TRBJ1-1; no definite D call. V was cut by 9 bases and J by 6 bases, with 11 bases left in between. Germline-derived CDR1 and CDR2 are MRHNA and SNTAGT. The CDR3 is 11 residues long. The CDR3 coding sequence is TGTGCCAGATGTAAAACTCCTGAAGCTTTCTTT. Translation gives CARCKTPEAFF.

This chain uses TRBV6-1 with TRBJ2-7; D may correspond to TRBD1 or TRBD2 (6 bases each). The CDR3 extends over 14 amino acids. Per the germline V gene, CDR1 is MNHNS and CDR2 is SASEGT. Trimming shortened V by 6 bases and J by 5 bases, and 17 bases separated the two germline ends. The CDR3 nucleotides are TGTGCCAGCAGCGCCGGGGGCGGGATCAACGAGCAGTACTTC. This codes for CASSAGGGINEQYF.

This sequence joins TRBV14 and TRBJ1-1; 9 nucleotides align to TRBD1. Germline loops: CDR1 SGHDN, CDR2 FVKESK. The V segment lost 3 bases and the J segment 3 bases; nucleotides outside the gene matches: 8. This CDR3 region has 16 residues. The CDR3 reads CASSHLTGGAYTEAFF. The CDR3 DNA follows: TGTGCCAGCAGCCATCTAACAGGGGGCGCGTACACTGAAGCTTTCTTT.

The chain carries TRBV11-2 and TRBJ2-1; D is possibly TRBD1 or TRBD2 (5 bases each). CDR1 SGHAT and CDR2 FQNNGV come from the germline V gene. The length of the CDR3 is 16 residues. Trimming stripped 5 bases from V and 8 bases from J, with 22 bases between. CDR3 sequence: CASSPRMSRDADEQFF. The DNA of the CDR3 is TGTGCCAGCAGCCCGCGAATGTCCCGGGACGCGGATGAGCAGTTCTTC.

This chain joins TRBV10-3 and TRBJ1-1; D gene uncertain. V was cut by 5 bases and J by 1 base, with 8 bases left in between. The CDR3 runs to 13 residues. Per germline, CDR1 ENHRY and CDR2 SYGVKD. CDR3 in amino acids: CAISRTENTEAFF. The CDR3 DNA is TGTGCCATCAGTCGGACGGAGAACACTGAAGCTTTCTTT.

This clone is a singleton in its sample. The V call is TRBV20-1, the J call TRBJ1-4; TRBD1 might be the D (5 bases). V dropped 6 bases and J dropped 7 bases, with 9 bases sitting between them. Per the germline V gene, CDR1 is DFQATT and CDR2 is SNEGSKA (reference sequence). CDR3 size: 11 residues. In DNA form, the CDR3 reads TGCAGTGCATACGGGGGTGAAAAACTGTTTTTT. Translating gives CSAYGGEKLFF.

This chain links TRBV10-3 with TRBJ2-7; 9 positions agree with TRBD2. CDR3 length: 15 amino acids. V shed 10 bases and J 1 base; nucleotides not matched to a gene: 11. CDR1 and CDR2 from the germline V gene are ENHRY and SYGVKD. CDR3 sequence: CASTSGRTPSYEQYF. The CDR3 DNA reads TGTGCCAGTACTAGCGGGCGGACACCTTCCTACGAGCAGTACTTC.

The genes are TRBV5-1 and TRBJ2-5, with 9 positions matching TRBD1. Germline V CDR1 and CDR2: SGHRS, YFSETQ. J lost 1 base, V lost 4 bases, and 2 bases had no gene match. CDR3 length: 14 amino acids. For the CDR3, the DNA is TGCGCCAGCAGCGCGACAGGGGGCCAAGAGACCCAGTACTTC. Translating it yields CASSATGGQETQYF.

The chain uses TRBV19 and TRBJ1-2; D is ambiguous. Germline assignment: CDR1 LNHDA and CDR2 SQIVND (reference sequence). Deletions cut 5 bases from V and 4 bases from J, with 11 bases between. The CDR3 contains 13 residues. CDR3 nucleotide sequence: TGTGCCAGTAGTGCCCAGGTTATCTATGGCTACACCTTC. Protein: CASSAQVIYGYTF.

This clone was recorded once. This chain joins TRBV10-3 and TRBJ1-6; D ambiguous. The V gene lost 2 bases and the J gene lost 4 bases, with 6 bases spanning the gap. CDR1 is ENHRY, CDR2 SYGVKD, per germline. The CDR3 is 14 residues long. CDR3 residues: CAISEVGYNSPLHF. CDR3 DNA: TGTGCCATCAGTGAGGTGGGGTATAATTCACCCCTCCACTTT.

The chain links TRBV5-6 to TRBJ2-5; D may correspond to TRBD1 or TRBD2 (7 bases each). The CDR3 runs 15 residues. Trimming left V 4 bases short and J 2 bases short, with 15 bases between. Germline-derived CDR1 and CDR2 are SGHDT and YYEEEE. Written as DNA, the CDR3 is TGTGCCAGCAGCCAGGGGGGGCTCCGTCAAGAGACCCAGTACTTC. Protein sequence: CASSQGGLRQETQYF.

The chain combines TRBV15 with TRBJ2-7; D remains unclear. CDR1 and CDR2 from the germline V gene are LNHNV and YYDKDF (reference sequence). The V end was cut by 1 base, the J end by 2 bases, with 6 bases between. CDR3 length: 13 amino acids. CDR3 DNA: TGTGCCACCAGCAGAGTGGGCGCCTACGAGCAGTACTTC. Its translation is CATSRVGAYEQYF.

This rearrangement joins TRBV19 to TRBJ1-4, with TRBD1 identical over 8 bases. Looked up from germline, CDR1 is LNHDA and CDR2 is SQIVND (reference sequence). The CDR3 is 15 residues long. Germline trimming cut 4 bases from V and 5 bases from J; bases unmatched to any gene: 6. The CDR3 spells CASSTWTGSNEKLFF. For the CDR3, the DNA is TGTGCCAGTAGTACTTGGACAGGGTCGAATGAAAAACTGTTTTTT.

This clone was counted once. The J gene is TRBJ2-3, the V gene TRBV11-3, with TRBD2 matching 10 bases. V lost 1 base, J lost 0 bases, and 13 bases stayed unmatched. Germline assignment: CDR1 SGHNT and CDR2 YENEEA. The CDR3 has 20 residues. CDR3 in DNA: TGTGCCAGCAGCTTAGGCGGGCGGCTAGCGGGGGTGGGGAGCACAGATACGCAGTATTTT. It codes for CASSLGGRLAGVGSTDTQYF. Using reference TRBV11-3 and TRBJ2-3 for the parts outside the CDR3, the full variable domain is EAGVVQSPRYKIIEKKQPVAFWCNPISGHNTLYWYLQNLGQGPELLIRYENEEAVDDSQLPKDRFSAERLKGVDSTLKIQPAELGDSAVYLCASSLGGRLAGVGSTDTQYFGPGTRLTVL.

The chain links TRBV6-5 to TRBJ1-2; D gene unclear. V lost 5 bases to trimming and J lost 4 bases, with 11 bases between them. The CDR3 contains 13 residues. The germline CDR1 and CDR2 sequences are MNHEY and SVGAGI. The CDR3 coding sequence is TGTGCCAGCAGTACTGGGCAGTCCTATGGCTACACCTTC. Translation: CASSTGQSYGYTF.

V usage is TRBV5-5 and J usage is TRBJ1-2; no definite D call. The CDR3 length is 14 residues. In germline, CDR1 is SGHKS, CDR2 YYEKEE (reference sequence). Trimming pared 9 bases from V and 0 bases from J, leaving 15 bases between. The DNA of the CDR3 is TGTGCCACCAACCGGCTTGGGCCTAACTATGGCTACACCTTC. This encodes CATNRLGPNYGYTF.

The J gene is TRBJ1-1, the V gene TRBV14; D not certain. The CDR3 covers 14 residues. Germline V lookup: CDR1 SGHDN, CDR2 FVKESK. The V end was cut by 7 bases, the J end by 4 bases, with 16 bases between. In nucleotides, the CDR3 is TGTGCCAGCACTCCAACCGGGCTAGGCACTGAAGCTTTCTTT. Translated: CASTPTGLGTEAFF.

The rearrangement links TRBV7-9 to TRBJ1-2; TRBD1 might be the D (6 bases). Per the germline V gene, CDR1 is SEHNR and CDR2 is FQNEAQ (reference sequence). Trimming took off 2 bases at V and 7 bases at J, with 20 bases between the two ends. This CDR3 is 16 amino acids long. This CDR3 reads CASSLLVSGAGGGYTF. The CDR3 nucleotides are TGTGCCAGCAGCTTATTGGTATCAGGGGCAGGCGGTGGCTACACCTTC.

This rearrangement joins TRBV11-2 to TRBJ2-2; D remains ambiguous. V dropped 2 bases and J dropped 0 bases, with 4 bases sitting between them. The CDR3 has 14 amino acids. CDR1 and CDR2 (germline): SGHAT, FQNNGV. CDR3 loop: CASSLITNTGELFF. The CDR3 DNA reads TGTGCCAGCAGCTTAATTACGAACACCGGGGAGCTGTTTTTT.

The genes are TRBV7-2 and TRBJ1-2; TRBD1 matches 10 bases. Trimming at V came to 5 bases and at J to 8 bases, leaving 5 bases not matched to a gene. The CDR3 is made up of 13 amino acids. CDR1 and CDR2 from the germline V gene are SGHTA and FQGNSA. CDR3 coding DNA: TGTGCCAGCAGCCAGACAGGGGGCCGAGGCTACACCTTC. It encodes CASSQTGGRGYTF.

V and J are TRBV4-2 and TRBJ1-4; no definite D call. Per germline, CDR1 LGHNA and CDR2 YNFKEQ. Trimming pared 6 bases from V and 0 bases from J, leaving 11 bases between. The CDR3 is made up of 15 amino acids. CDR3 region: CASRTTPATNEKLFF. CDR3 in DNA: TGTGCCAGCAGAACAACACCAGCAACTAATGAAAAACTGTTTTTT.